The next 15 T cell receptor beta chains were all read from a single sample in a study of cytomegalovirus exposure and HLA in healthy donors. The PCR used 60 Vbeta and 13 Jbeta primers. Using immunoSEQ multiplex PCR, the repertoire was profiled, and TCRdb retains in-frame clones only, with some absent. The table shows about 190,000 clones, with 82% occurring only once. The sample comprised PBMCs. These TCRs come from a woman aged 18-30 years in good health and CMV-seronegative.

This clone was picked up a small number of times. This chain joins TRBV5-1 and TRBJ2-1; TRBD2 aligns across 7 bases. There are 15 residues in the CDR3. Germline CDR1 reads SGHRS; CDR2 reads YFSETQ. The ends lost 0 bases at V and 2 bases at J; junction bases unmatched: 2. CDR3 DNA sequence: TGCGCCAGCAGCTTGGGCGGGGGTCCCTACAATGAGCAGTTCTTC. This codes for CASSLGGGPYNEQFF.

This clone was found a few times. This sequence joins TRBV2 and TRBJ1-1; the D is unclear. V lost 1 base, J lost 0 bases, and 6 bases lay in between. This CDR3 region has 14 residues. CDR1 and CDR2 from the germline V gene are SNHLY and FYNNEI. The CDR3 DNA sequence: TGTGCCAGCAGTGAAGTGAGTGTGAACACTGAAGCTTTCTTT. This codes for CASSEVSVNTEAFF. Combining the CDR3 with reference TRBV2 and TRBJ1-1 gives the whole variable domain EPEVTQTPSHQVTQMGQEVILRCVPISNHLYFYWYRQILGQKVEFLVSFYNNEISEKSEIFDDQFSVERPDGSNFTLKIRSTKLEDSAMYFCASSEVSVNTEAFFGQGTRLTVV.

The J gene is TRBJ1-5, the V gene TRBV2; D gene unclear. CDR1 SNHLY and CDR2 FYNNEI come from the germline V gene. Trimming cost V 8 bases and J 6 bases, with 14 bases left between them. The CDR3 totals 13 residues. The CDR3 sequence is CASWREGGQPQHF. The CDR3 nucleotides read TGTGCCAGCTGGAGGGAAGGAGGTCAGCCCCAGCATTTT.

The chain links TRBV6-1 to TRBJ2-7, with 10 bases matching TRBD1. Germline V gene data show CDR1 as MNHNS and CDR2 as SASEGT. The J segment lost 3 bases and the V segment lost 6 bases, leaving 5 bases of the junction unmatched. This CDR3 is 14 amino acids long. The CDR3 reads CASRVGTGDYEQYF. The CDR3 DNA is TGTGCCAGCAGGGTCGGGACAGGGGACTACGAGCAGTACTTC.

The chain is built from TRBV10-2 and TRBJ1-2, with TRBD1 identical over 7 bases. With V trimmed by 6 bases and J by 7 bases, 5 bases remained unmatched. The germline V gene has CDR1 WSHSY and CDR2 SAAADI. This CDR3 is built from 12 residues. CDR3 sequence: CASRVAGGGYTF. In DNA form, the CDR3 reads TGCGCCAGCAGGGTGGCAGGGGGTGGCTACACCTTC.

The chain has TRBV27 and TRBJ1-2; the match to TRBD1 covers 8 bases. Germline loops: CDR1 MNHEY, CDR2 SMNVEV (reference sequence). CDR3 length: 14 residues. The V gene end was trimmed by 5 bases and the J gene end by 4 bases; junction bases not matched to a gene: 6. This CDR3 reads CASSGTGGFYGYTF. The CDR3 DNA follows: TGTGCCAGCAGTGGGACAGGTGGTTTCTATGGCTACACCTTC.

This chain connects TRBV29-1 to TRBJ2-7; D gene unclear. The germline V and J ends were trimmed by 8 bases and 2 bases, with 10 bases remaining between them. The CDR3 consists of 11 residues. From germline, CDR1 is SQVTM and CDR2 ANQGSEA. CDR3 nucleotides: TGCAGCTCTCGTGAGGCCTACGAGCAGTACTTC. It is translated as CSSREAYEQYF.

This clone has just one count. The chain recombines TRBV6-1 with TRBJ2-1, with 8 bases aligning to TRBD1. J gave up 5 bases and V 11 bases, and 8 bases lay outside the gene matches. The CDR3 contains 13 residues. Germline V gene data show CDR1 as MNHNS and CDR2 as SASEGT. CDR3: CASRGQYDNEQFF. DNA of the CDR3: TGTGCCTCCAGGGGGCAGTATGACAATGAGCAGTTCTTC.

The chain carries TRBV29-1 and TRBJ2-1, with 12 bases matching TRBD2. This CDR3 contains 15 residues. Trimming removed 6 bases from V and 4 bases from J; junction bases left unmatched: 7. Germline CDR1 reads SQVTM; CDR2 reads ANQGSEA. The CDR3 loop is CSVPLAGGFYNEQFF. In DNA, the CDR3 is TGCAGCGTGCCACTAGCGGGGGGATTTTACAATGAGCAGTTCTTC.

CDR3 nucleotide sequence: TGCAGCGTGTCGCAGGGGGACGACATTCAGTACTTC. Its protein is CSVSQGDDIQYF. This chain uses TRBV29-1 with TRBJ2-4; 7 nucleotides align to TRBD1. Germline loops: CDR1 SQVTM, CDR2 ANQGSEA. The CDR3 contains 12 residues. V lost 6 bases to trimming and J lost 8 bases; unmatched junction nucleotides: 7.

The sample holds one count of this clone. The chain has TRBV7-9 and TRBJ2-1, with a weak D call TRBD2 (6 bases). The V gene lost 1 base and the J gene lost 6 bases, with 10 bases spanning the gap. CDR1 SEHNR and CDR2 FQNEAQ come from the germline V gene (reference sequence). The CDR3 loop spans 14 amino acids. The chain's CDR3 is CASSLGRGVNEQFF. The CDR3 region has the DNA TGTGCCAGCAGCTTAGGGCGCGGGGTCAATGAGCAGTTCTTC.

This chain joins TRBV2 and TRBJ2-2; D might be TRBD1 (6 bases). There are 16 residues in the CDR3. V lost 4 bases, J lost 0 bases, and 12 bases lay in between. Germline V gene data show CDR1 as SNHLY and CDR2 as FYNNEI. The CDR3 nucleotides read TGTGCCAGCAGTGGGAGGAACAGGGCGAACACCGGGGAGCTGTTTTTT. This encodes CASSGRNRANTGELFF.

This sequence joins TRBV7-2 and TRBJ2-3, with TRBD2 as a possible D gene (6 bases). Per germline, CDR1 SGHTA and CDR2 FQGNSA. The CDR3 loop spans 15 amino acids. The V and J ends lost 5 bases and 6 bases respectively, with 18 bases between them. CDR3 coding DNA: TGTGCCAGCAGCACACGGACCCCAGGGAGGGATACGCAGTATTTT. It encodes CASSTRTPGRDTQYF.

The J gene is TRBJ2-5, the V gene TRBV2, with 8 bases aligning to TRBD1. Gene TRBJ2-7 matches the end of the DNA better, so the J call may be wrong. This CDR3 is built from 15 residues. Germline lookup yields CDR1 SNHLY and CDR2 FYNNEI. CDR3 residues: CASTTGQGWLYEQYF. CDR3 DNA: TGTGCCAGCACGACCGGACAGGGATGGTTGTACGAGCAGTACTTC.

The V and J genes are TRBV7-2 and TRBJ1-6, with 8 bases fitting TRBD1. The germline CDR1 and CDR2 sequences are SGHTA and FQGNSA. Trimming at V came to 5 bases and at J to 9 bases, leaving 9 bases not matched to a gene. This CDR3 region has 15 residues. CDR3 in amino acids: CASSPKDRASSPLHF. CDR3 in DNA: TGTGCCAGCAGCCCTAAGGACAGGGCAAGTTCACCCCTCCACTTT.